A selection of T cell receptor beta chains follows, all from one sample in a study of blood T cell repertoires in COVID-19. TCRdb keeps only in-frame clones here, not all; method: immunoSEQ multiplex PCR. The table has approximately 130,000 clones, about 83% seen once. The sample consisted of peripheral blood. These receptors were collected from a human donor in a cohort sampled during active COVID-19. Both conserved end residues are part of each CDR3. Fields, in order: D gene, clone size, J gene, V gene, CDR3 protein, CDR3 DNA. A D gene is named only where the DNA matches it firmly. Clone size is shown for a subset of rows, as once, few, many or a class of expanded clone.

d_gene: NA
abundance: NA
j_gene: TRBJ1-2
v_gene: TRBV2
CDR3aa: CASSETYYYGYTF
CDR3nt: TGTGCCAGCAGTGAAACTTACTACTATGGCTACACCTTC

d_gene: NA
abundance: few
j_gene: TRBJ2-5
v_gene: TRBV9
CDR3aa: CASSDLQGDQETQYF
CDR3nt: TGTGCCAGCAGCGACCTTCAAGGGGACCAAGAGACCCAGTACTTC

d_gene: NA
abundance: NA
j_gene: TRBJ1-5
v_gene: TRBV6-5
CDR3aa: CASRSQGLGQPQHF
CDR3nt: TGTGCCAGCAGAAGCCAGGGATTAGGACAGCCCCAGCATTTT

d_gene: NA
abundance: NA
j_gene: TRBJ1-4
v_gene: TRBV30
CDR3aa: CAWMRDTSSTNEKLFF
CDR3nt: TGTGCCTGGATGAGGGATACCTCCTCAACTAATGAAAAACTGTTTTTT

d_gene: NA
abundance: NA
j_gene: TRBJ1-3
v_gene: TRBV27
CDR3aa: CASSFGLGNTIYF
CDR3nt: TGTGCCAGCAGTTTTGGGCTTGGAAACACCATATATTTT

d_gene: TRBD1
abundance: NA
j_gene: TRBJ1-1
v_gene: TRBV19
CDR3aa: CASRRRTRGRETEAFF
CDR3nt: TGTGCCAGTAGGAGGAGGACCAGGGGGCGTGAGACTGAAGCTTTCTTT

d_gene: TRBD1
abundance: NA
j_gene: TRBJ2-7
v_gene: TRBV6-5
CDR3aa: CASSYSGQGAYEQYF
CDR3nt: TGTGCCAGCAGTTACTCGGGACAGGGGGCTTACGAGCAGTACTTC

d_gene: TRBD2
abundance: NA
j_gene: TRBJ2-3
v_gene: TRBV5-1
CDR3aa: CASSWGPSGGTDTQYF
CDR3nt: TGCGCCAGCAGCTGGGGACCTAGCGGGGGCACAGATACGCAGTATTTT

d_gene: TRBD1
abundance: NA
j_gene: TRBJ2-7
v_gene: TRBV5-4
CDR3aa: CASRRGQESYEQYF
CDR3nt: TGTGCCAGCAGAAGGGGACAGGAAAGCTACGAGCAGTACTTC

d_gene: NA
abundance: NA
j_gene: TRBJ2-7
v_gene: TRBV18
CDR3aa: CASSPPQTYEQYF
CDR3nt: TGTGCCAGCTCACCCCCTCAGACCTACGAGCAGTACTTC

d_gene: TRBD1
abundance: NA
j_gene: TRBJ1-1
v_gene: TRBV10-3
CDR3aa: CAIRGTERDTEAFF
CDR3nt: TGTGCCATCAGAGGGACAGAACGGGACACTGAAGCTTTCTTT

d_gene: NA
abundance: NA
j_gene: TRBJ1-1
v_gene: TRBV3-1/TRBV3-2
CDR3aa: CASSHGGAFEAFF
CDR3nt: TGTGCCAGCAGCCACGGGGGGGCCTTCGAAGCTTTCTTT

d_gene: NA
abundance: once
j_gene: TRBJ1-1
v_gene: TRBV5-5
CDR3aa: CASSPYPNGAMNTEAFF
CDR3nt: TGTGCCAGCAGCCCGTACCCGAATGGGGCCATGAACACTGAAGCTTTCTTT

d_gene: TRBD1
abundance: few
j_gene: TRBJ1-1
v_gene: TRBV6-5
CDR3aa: CASSGRQGWNTEAFF
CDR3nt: TGTGCCAGCAGCGGTCGACAGGGGTGGAACACTGAAGCTTTCTTT

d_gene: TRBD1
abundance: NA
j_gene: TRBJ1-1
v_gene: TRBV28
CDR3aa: CASSQGDRGRITEAFF
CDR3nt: TGTGCCAGCAGCCAAGGGGACAGGGGGCGCATCACTGAAGCTTTCTTT

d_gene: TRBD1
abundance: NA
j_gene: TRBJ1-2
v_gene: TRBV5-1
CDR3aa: CASSLRQGSNYGYTF
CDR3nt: TGCGCCAGCAGCTTGCGACAGGGTTCTAACTATGGCTACACCTTC

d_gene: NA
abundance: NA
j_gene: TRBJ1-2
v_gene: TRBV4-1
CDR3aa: CASSQGSGRVRGYTF
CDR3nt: TGCGCCAGCAGCCAAGGTTCTGGCAGGGTAAGAGGCTACACCTTC

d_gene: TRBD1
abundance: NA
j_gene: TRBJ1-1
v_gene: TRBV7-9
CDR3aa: CASSMTGEAFF
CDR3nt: TGTGCCAGCAGCATGACAGGGGAAGCTTTCTTT

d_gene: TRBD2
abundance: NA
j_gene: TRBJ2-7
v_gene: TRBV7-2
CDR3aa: CASSLGSGGAYEQYF
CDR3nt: TGTGCCAGCAGCTTAGGTAGCGGGGGGGCTTACGAGCAGTACTTC

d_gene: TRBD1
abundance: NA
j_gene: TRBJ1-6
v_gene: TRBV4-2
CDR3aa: CASSQTPTGADNSPLHF
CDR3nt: TGTGCCAGCAGCCAAACCCCGACAGGGGCTGACAATTCACCCCTCCACTTT

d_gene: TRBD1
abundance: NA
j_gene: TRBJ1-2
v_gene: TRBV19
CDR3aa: CASSVGQDGWGYGYTF
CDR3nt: TGTGCCAGTAGTGTGGGACAGGACGGATGGGGCTATGGCTACACCTTC

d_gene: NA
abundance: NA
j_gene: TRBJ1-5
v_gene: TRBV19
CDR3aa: CASSKPSEGDNQPQHF
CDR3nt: TGTGCCAGTAGCAAACCTAGTGAGGGGGACAATCAGCCCCAGCATTTT

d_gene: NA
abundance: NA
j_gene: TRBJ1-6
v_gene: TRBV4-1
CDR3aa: CASSQKQGWSPLHF
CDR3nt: TGCGCCAGCAGCCAGAAACAGGGATGGTCACCCCTCCACTTT

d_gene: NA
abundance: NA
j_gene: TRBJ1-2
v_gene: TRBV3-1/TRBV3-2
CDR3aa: CASREAQGVGGYTF
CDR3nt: TGTGCCAGCAGAGAAGCCCAGGGTGTGGGCGGCTACACCTTC

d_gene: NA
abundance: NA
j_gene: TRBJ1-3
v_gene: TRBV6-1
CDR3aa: CASSELTGSGNTIYF
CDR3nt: TGTGCCAGCAGTGAGCTGACAGGCTCTGGAAACACCATATATTTT

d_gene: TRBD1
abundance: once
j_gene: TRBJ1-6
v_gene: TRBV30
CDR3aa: CAWEGQGPTPLHF
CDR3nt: TGTGCCTGGGAGGGACAGGGGCCGACACCCCTCCACTTT

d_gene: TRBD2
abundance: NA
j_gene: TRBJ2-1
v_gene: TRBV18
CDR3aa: CASSPRGLAGGNEQFF
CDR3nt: TGTGCCAGCTCACCGCGGGGACTAGCGGGGGGGAATGAGCAGTTCTTC

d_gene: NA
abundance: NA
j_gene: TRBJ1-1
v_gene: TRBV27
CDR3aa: CASSLGGFGTEAFF
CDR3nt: TGTGCCAGCAGTCTTGGGGGCTTTGGCACTGAAGCTTTCTTT

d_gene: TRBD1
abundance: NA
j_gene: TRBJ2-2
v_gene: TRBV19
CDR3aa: CASSIGSRWDRGPGELFF
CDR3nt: TGTGCCAGTAGTATAGGATCCCGCTGGGACAGGGGTCCCGGGGAGCTGTTTTTT

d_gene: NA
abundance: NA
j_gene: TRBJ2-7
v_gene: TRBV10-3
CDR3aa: CAISDPPVVEQYF
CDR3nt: TGTGCCATCAGTGACCCGCCGGTGGTCGAGCAGTACTTC

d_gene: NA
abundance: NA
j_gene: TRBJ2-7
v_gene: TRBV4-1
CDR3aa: CASSHSQDPDEQYF
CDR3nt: TGCGCCAGCAGCCATTCACAGGACCCGGACGAGCAGTACTTC

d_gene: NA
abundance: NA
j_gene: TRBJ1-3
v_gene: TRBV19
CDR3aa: CATSDRLASGNTIYF
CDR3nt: TGTGCCACCTCGGACAGATTAGCCTCTGGAAACACCATATATTTT

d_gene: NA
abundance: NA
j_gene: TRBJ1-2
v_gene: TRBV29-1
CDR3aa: CSVDYYGYTF
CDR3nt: TGCAGCGTTGACTACTATGGCTACACCTTC

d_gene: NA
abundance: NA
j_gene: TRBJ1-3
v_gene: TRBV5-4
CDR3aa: CASSLAGVGNTIYF
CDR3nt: TGTGCCAGCAGCTTGGCAGGGGTTGGAAACACCATATATTTT

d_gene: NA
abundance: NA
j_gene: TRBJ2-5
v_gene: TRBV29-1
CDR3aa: CSVDATGVQETQYF
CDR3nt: TGCAGCGTTGATGCTACAGGTGTACAAGAGACCCAGTACTTC

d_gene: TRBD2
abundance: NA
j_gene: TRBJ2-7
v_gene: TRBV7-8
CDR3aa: CASSFVASGGPTPYEQYF
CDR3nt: TGTGCCAGCAGCTTCGTGGCTAGCGGGGGGCCCACCCCCTACGAGCAGTACTTC

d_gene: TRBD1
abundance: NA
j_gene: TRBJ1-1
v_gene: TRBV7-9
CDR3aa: CASRVGVRTGNTEAFF
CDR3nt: TGTGCCAGCAGAGTTGGGGTTAGGACAGGGAACACTGAAGCTTTCTTT

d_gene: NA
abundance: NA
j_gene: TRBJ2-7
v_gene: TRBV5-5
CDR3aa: CASSLVTGSVGEQYF
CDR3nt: TGTGCCAGCAGCCTGGTTACAGGGAGCGTGGGCGAGCAGTACTTC

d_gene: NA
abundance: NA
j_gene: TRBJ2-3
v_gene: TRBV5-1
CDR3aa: CASSSIKQGSTDTQYF
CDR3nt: TGCGCCAGCAGCTCCATCAAACAGGGCAGCACAGATACGCAGTATTTT

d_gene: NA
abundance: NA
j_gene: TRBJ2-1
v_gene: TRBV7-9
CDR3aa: CASSFGAVSYNEQFF
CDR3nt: TGTGCCAGCTCGTTTGGGGCGGTTTCCTACAATGAGCAGTTCTTC

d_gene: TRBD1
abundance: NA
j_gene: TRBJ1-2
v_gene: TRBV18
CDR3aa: CASSPGQGVVYGYTF
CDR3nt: TGTGCCAGCTCACCCGGACAGGGGGTGGTCTATGGCTACACCTTC

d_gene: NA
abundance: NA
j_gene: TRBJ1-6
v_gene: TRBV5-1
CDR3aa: CASSSGGSSYNSPLHF
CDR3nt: TGCGCCAGCAGCTCCGGGGGGAGCTCCTATAATTCACCCCTCCACTTT

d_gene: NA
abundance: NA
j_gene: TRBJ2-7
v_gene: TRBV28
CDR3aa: CASSSRKTRPDSSYEQYF
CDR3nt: TGTGCCAGCAGTTCACGAAAAACACGTCCTGACAGTTCCTACGAGCAGTACTTC

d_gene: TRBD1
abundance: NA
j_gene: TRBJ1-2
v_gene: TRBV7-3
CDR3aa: CASSFTGTGENGYTF
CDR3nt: TGTGCCAGCAGCTTTACCGGGACAGGGGAGAATGGCTACACCTTC

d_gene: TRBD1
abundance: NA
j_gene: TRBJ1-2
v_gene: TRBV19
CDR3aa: CASSTRPGTGGVLF
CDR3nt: TGTGCCAGTAGTACCCGTCCCGGGACAGGGGGCGTCCTATTC

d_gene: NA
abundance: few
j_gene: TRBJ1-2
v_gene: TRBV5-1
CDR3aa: CASSLEAGAHSGYTF
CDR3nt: TGCGCCAGCAGCTTGGAGGCAGGGGCCCACTCTGGCTACACCTTC

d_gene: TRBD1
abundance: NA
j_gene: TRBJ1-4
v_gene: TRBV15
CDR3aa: CATSRGTGESKLFF
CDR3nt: TGTGCCACCAGCAGAGGGACAGGTGAATCAAAACTGTTTTTT

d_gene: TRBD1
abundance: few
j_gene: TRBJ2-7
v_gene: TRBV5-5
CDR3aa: CASSDPDRGNVEQYF
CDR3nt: TGTGCCAGCAGCGATCCGGACAGGGGAAATGTCGAGCAGTACTTC

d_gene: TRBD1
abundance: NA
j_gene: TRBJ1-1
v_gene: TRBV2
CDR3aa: CASRGQARNTEAFF
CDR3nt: TGTGCCAGCCGTGGACAGGCGCGGAACACTGAAGCTTTCTTT

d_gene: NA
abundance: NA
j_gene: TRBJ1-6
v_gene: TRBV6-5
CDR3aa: CSTRRTYNSPLHF
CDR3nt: TGCTCGACAAGGAGGACCTATAATTCACCCCTCCACTTT

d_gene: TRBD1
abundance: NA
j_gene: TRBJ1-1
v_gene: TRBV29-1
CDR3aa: CSAYRGSMNTEAFF
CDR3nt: TGCAGCGCTTACAGGGGATCCATGAACACTGAAGCTTTCTTT

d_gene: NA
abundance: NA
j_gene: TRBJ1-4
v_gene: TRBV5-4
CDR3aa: CASSPGQNLNEKLFF
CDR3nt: TGTGCCAGCAGCCCCGGACAGAACCTTAATGAAAAACTGTTTTTT

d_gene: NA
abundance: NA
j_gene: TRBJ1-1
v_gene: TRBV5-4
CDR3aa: CASSPPGGAAEAFF
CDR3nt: TGTGCCAGCAGCCCCCCTGGCGGGGCAGCTGAAGCTTTCTTT

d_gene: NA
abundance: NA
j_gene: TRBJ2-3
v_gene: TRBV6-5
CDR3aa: CASSPGTGRTDTQYF
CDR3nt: TGTGCCAGCAGTCCCGGGACTGGAAGGACAGATACGCAGTATTTT

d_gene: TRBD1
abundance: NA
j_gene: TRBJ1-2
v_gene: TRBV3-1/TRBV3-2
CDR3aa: CASSQAGGDYGYTF
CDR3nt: TGTGCCAGCAGCCAAGCAGGGGGTGACTATGGCTACACCTTC

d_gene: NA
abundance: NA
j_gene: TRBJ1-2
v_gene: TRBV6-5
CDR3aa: CASSYGAGNYGYTF
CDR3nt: TGTGCCAGCAGTTACGGAGCGGGGAACTATGGCTACACCTTC

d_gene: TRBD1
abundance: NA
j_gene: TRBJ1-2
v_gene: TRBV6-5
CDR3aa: CASSWTGGDYGYTF
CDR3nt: TGTGCCAGCAGTTGGACAGGGGGCGACTATGGCTACACCTTC

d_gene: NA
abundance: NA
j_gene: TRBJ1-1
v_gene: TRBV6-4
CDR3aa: CASSDRQAYTEAFF
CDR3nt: TGTGCCAGCAGTGACCGGCAGGCCTACACTGAAGCTTTCTTT

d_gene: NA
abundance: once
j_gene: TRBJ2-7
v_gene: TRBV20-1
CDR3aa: CSARLTYEQYF
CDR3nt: TGCAGTGCTCGCCTCACTTACGAGCAGTACTTC

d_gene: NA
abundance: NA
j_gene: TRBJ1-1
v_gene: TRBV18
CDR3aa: CASSRTENTEAFF
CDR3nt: TGTGCCAGCTCACGGACAGAAAACACTGAAGCTTTCTTT